These 27 T cell receptor beta chains came from one sample sequenced in a study of shared clonotypes between healthy human individuals (dated by TCRdb to about 2020). Library generation was performed with the immunoSEQ multiplex PCR assay. In its TCRdb copy, this immuneACCESS table keeps in-frame sequences only and misses some clones. Where compared with another copy, unresolved V genes explain less than half of these, and the others have no known cause. Within this sample are about 750,000 clones, with 85% to 95% of them counted one time only. About 24% of the sample belongs to the ten largest clones. For the CD8 naive samples, CD45RO-negative cells were positively selected for CCR7, yielding a CD45RA+CCR7+ population from which TemRA cells were excluded. Specimen: naive CD8+ T cells sorted from blood. What this sample's cell subset or site label stands for: CD45RA+CCR7+. These receptors were taken from a man aged 25 to 40 in good health.

The chain recombines TRBV4-3 with TRBJ2-4; the match to TRBD1 covers 10 bases. Germline CDR1 reads LGHNA; CDR2 reads YSLEER. This CDR3 region has 15 residues. The V and J ends lost 0 bases and 8 bases, in that order; junction bases with no gene match: 4. The CDR3 coding sequence is TGCGCCAGCAGCCAAGATGAGGGACAGGGGCACATTCAGTACTTC. This sequence encodes CASSQDEGQGHIQYF.

A single count supports this clone. The chain has TRBV4-3 and TRBJ2-1; the D gene is possibly TRBD2 (6 bases). The CDR3 has 13 residues. Germline CDR1 LGHNA, CDR2 YSLEER. Trimming took 6 bases from V and 10 from J, leaving 16 bases between them. CDR3 in DNA: TGCGCCAGCAGTCAACGGCGGGGCAGGGAGCAGTTCTTC. Protein sequence: CASSQRRGREQFF.

Turning to this clone: The sample holds other DNA sequences that translate to the same CDR3. The chain joins TRBV7-9 to TRBJ2-5; 11 bases agree with TRBD2. The CDR3 totals 16 residues. J lost 1 base, V lost 5 bases, and 6 bases had no gene match. CDR1 and CDR2 from the germline V gene are SEHNR and FQNEAQ (reference sequence). CDR3 region: CASSTTGTSGQETQYF. For the CDR3, the DNA is TGTGCCAGCAGCACCACTGGGACTAGCGGCCAAGAGACCCAGTACTTC.

The chain carries TRBV6-5 and TRBJ2-7; TRBD1 might be the D (5 bases). Germline V lookup: CDR1 MNHEY, CDR2 SVGAGI. Trimming removed 7 bases from V and 1 base from J, with 11 bases in between. The CDR3 has 13 amino acids. The CDR3 sequence: CASTDSGSYEQYF. The CDR3 coding sequence is TGTGCCAGCACCGACAGTGGGTCCTACGAGCAGTACTTC.

The sample holds a few counts of this clone. The chain uses TRBV11-2 and TRBJ2-5; D not resolved. CDR3 length: 15 residues. Per the germline V gene, CDR1 is SGHAT and CDR2 is FQNNGV. Trimming left V 1 base short and J 1 base short, with 10 bases between. The CDR3 here is CASSLAAGFQETQYF. CDR3 bases: TGTGCCAGCAGCTTAGCGGCCGGCTTCCAAGAGACCCAGTACTTC.

This clone appeared once. The rearrangement links TRBV6-1 to TRBJ1-5; 7 bases align to TRBD1. Germline V gene sequence: CDR1 MNHNS, CDR2 SASEGT. There are 16 residues in the CDR3. Unmatched junction bases numbered 9, after V lost 2 bases and J lost 5 bases. CDR3 protein: CASSEKKTGSHQPQHF. Here the CDR3 DNA reads TGTGCCAGCAGTGAAAAAAAGACAGGGTCCCATCAGCCCCAGCATTTT.

This clone was seen only a few times. The chain recombines TRBV7-9 with TRBJ2-3; 10 nucleotides match TRBD2. CDR1 is SEHNR, CDR2 FQNEAQ, per germline (reference sequence). The CDR3 loop spans 13 amino acids. Trimming cost V 4 bases and J 8 bases; bases outside gene matches: 3. The CDR3 DNA reads as TGTGCCAGCAGCTCAAGGACTAGCGGTACGCAGTATTTT. Translated, it gives CASSSRTSGTQYF.

This chain links TRBV2 with TRBJ2-1; 8 bases map to TRBD1. Per germline, CDR1 SNHLY and CDR2 FYNNEI. The CDR3 covers 14 residues. V lost 4 bases and J lost 2; bases outside the gene matches: 1. CDR3 loop: CASSGTGTYNEQFF. The CDR3 DNA reads TGTGCCAGCAGTGGGACAGGGACCTACAATGAGCAGTTCTTC.

A remark on this clone: The same CDR3 is also encoded by other DNA sequences in this sample. The gene calls are TRBV7-9 and TRBJ2-1; D may be TRBD1 or TRBD2 (5 bases each). This CDR3 has 12 amino acids. CDR1 is SEHNR and CDR2 is FQNEAQ in the germline V gene (reference sequence). The V gene lost 3 bases and the J gene lost 5 bases, with 5 bases spanning the gap. Written as DNA, the CDR3 is TGTGCCAGCAGCTTGGGGGACAATGAGCAGTTCTTC. Translated, it gives CASSLGDNEQFF.

This clone was recorded only once. Other DNA sequences in this sample translate to the same CDR3. V gene TRBV29-1 combines with J gene TRBJ2-1; D not resolved. The CDR3 is 14 amino acids. V dropped 0 bases and J dropped 4 bases, with 10 bases sitting between them. Germline values: CDR1 SQVTM, CDR2 ANQGSEA. The CDR3 sequence is CSVEEVAVYNEQFF. The CDR3 nucleotides read TGCAGCGTTGAAGAAGTGGCGGTTTACAATGAGCAGTTCTTC.

The chain is built from TRBV7-9 and TRBJ2-2; TRBD2 aligns across 13 bases. Germline lookup yields CDR1 SEHNR and CDR2 FQNEAQ (reference sequence). The CDR3 length is 18 residues. Trimming cost V 5 bases and J 1 base; bases outside gene matches: 7. This chain's CDR3 is CASSIRTSGSLNTGELFF. For the CDR3, the DNA is TGTGCCAGCAGCATCCGGACTAGCGGGAGTTTGAACACCGGGGAGCTGTTTTTT. The full variable domain, its missing parts supplied by reference TRBV7-9 and TRBJ2-2, is DTGVSQNPRHKITKRGQNVTFRCDPISEHNRLYWYRQTLGQGPEFLTYFQNEAQLEKSRLLSDRFSAERPKGSFSTLEIQRTEQGDSAMYLCASSIRTSGSLNTGELFFGEGSRLTVL.

This sequence joins TRBV7-8 and TRBJ1-5; 7 bases are shared with TRBD1. J was trimmed by 0 bases and V by 2 bases; bases with no gene match: 22. The length of the CDR3 is 22 residues. Germline V gene lookup returns CDR1 SGHVS and CDR2 FQNEAQ. The CDR3 DNA reads as TGTGCCAGCAGCTTATGGCCCTTGGACAGGTTCGATGTCGCTTTTAGCAATCAGCCCCAGCATTTT. It specifies CASSLWPLDRFDVAFSNQPQHF. The complete variable domain, with remaining parts taken from reference TRBV7-8 and TRBJ1-5, reads GAGVSQSPRYKVAKRGQDVALRCDPISGHVSLFWYQQALGQGPEFLTYFQNEAQLDKSGLPSDRFFAERPEGSVSTLKIQRTQQEDSAVYLCASSLWPLDRFDVAFSNQPQHFGDGTRLSIL.

The CDR3 here is CASSASVLGGYTF. The CDR3 region has the DNA TGTGCCAGCAGTGCCAGCGTCCTCGGAGGCTACACCTTC. The J gene is TRBJ1-2, the V gene TRBV6-1, with D hard to call. Germline V CDR1 and CDR2: MNHNS, SASEGT. This CDR3 region has 13 residues. V gave up 4 bases and J gave up 8 bases, with 14 bases separating them.

This clone appeared a single time. This CDR3 reads CASSIRQGVASYEQYF. In nucleotides, the CDR3 is TGTGCCAGCAGCATAAGACAGGGTGTAGCTTCCTACGAGCAGTACTTC. The V and J genes are TRBV13 and TRBJ2-7; 7 bases map to TRBD1. In germline, CDR1 is PRHDT, CDR2 FYEKMQ (reference sequence). V was clipped by 5 bases and J by 1 base; unmatched bases: 11. CDR3 size: 16 residues.

This clone was observed a single time. This chain uses TRBV2 with TRBJ2-1; TRBD1 might be the D (5 bases). The ends were cut back, 4 bases at V and 2 bases at J, with 21 bases in the middle. Germline V CDR1 and CDR2: SNHLY, FYNNEI. CDR3 length: 18 amino acids. CDR3 nucleotide sequence: TGTGCCAGCAGTGTCCGATCTAGACAGCCTGAGACCTACAATGAGCAGTTCTTC. Translated: CASSVRSRQPETYNEQFF.

J is TRBJ1-2 and V is TRBV29-1; TRBD1 is a possible D gene (5 bases). CDR1 and CDR2 from the germline V gene are SQVTM and ANQGSEA. V lost 4 bases and J lost 14, with 14 bases in between. There are 10 residues in the CDR3. CDR3 sequence (DNA): TGCAGCGTTGTAACCCCTCAGGGTACCTTC. It translates to CSVVTPQGTF.

J is TRBJ2-3 and V is TRBV7-3, with D perhaps matching TRBD2 (6 bases). The CDR3 is 15 residues long. V was trimmed by 1 base and J by 2 bases, leaving 10 bases between them. Per germline, CDR1 SGHTA and CDR2 FQGTGA. In DNA form, the CDR3 reads TGTGCCAGCAGCTTAAGGGGGGATTTCACAGATACGCAGTATTTT. This gives the protein CASSLRGDFTDTQYF.

This chain links TRBV13 with TRBJ2-5; no reliable D call. From germline, CDR1 is PRHDT and CDR2 FYEKMQ (reference sequence). The CDR3 sequence is 15 residues long. The V end was cut by 2 bases, the J end by 2 bases, with 12 bases between. The CDR3 DNA reads as TGTGCCAGCAGCTTAAGGGTTCGTTTACAAGAGACCCAGTACTTC. Translated, it gives CASSLRVRLQETQYF.

J is TRBJ2-1 and V is TRBV12-5, with 14 bases fitting TRBD2. Trimming removed 5 bases from V and 0 bases from J; junction bases left unmatched: 12. Germline V gene lookup returns CDR1 LGHNT and CDR2 FRNRAP. The CDR3 spans 20 residues. CDR3 DNA sequence: TGTGCTAGTGGTCGCGTGGCGGGGACTAGCGGGAGAAGCTCCTACAATGAGCAGTTCTTC. As protein: CASGRVAGTSGRSSYNEQFF. Full variable domain (missing parts from reference TRBV12-5 and TRBJ2-1): DARVTQTPRHKVTEMGQEVTMRCQPILGHNTVFWYRQTMMQGLELLAYFRNRAPLDDSGMPKDRFSAEMPDATLATLKIQPSEPRDSAVYFCASGRVAGTSGRSSYNEQFFGPGTRLTVL.

The V gene is TRBV11-2, the J gene TRBJ1-2; weak D call: TRBD1 (5 bases). Germline CDR1 reads SGHAT; CDR2 reads FQNNGV. The CDR3 length is 16 residues. V was shortened by 0 bases and J by 4 bases, with 15 bases between the two germline ends. CDR3 amino acids: CASSLEYRLDGYGYTF. The CDR3 DNA is TGTGCCAGCAGCTTAGAATACAGGCTCGACGGCTATGGCTACACCTTC.

The chain uses TRBV6-4 and TRBJ2-3; 10 bases fit TRBD2. The ends lost 0 bases at V and 6 bases at J; junction bases unmatched: 6. This CDR3 contains 16 residues. Germline CDR1 is MRHNA and CDR2 is SNTAGT. Written as DNA, the CDR3 is TGTGCCAGCAGTGACTCGAAGCGGGAGGGCCTGGATACGCAGTATTTT. This translates into CASSDSKREGLDTQYF.

V is TRBV29-1 and J is TRBJ1-1, with D hard to call. Trimming left V 1 base short and J 0 bases short, with 12 bases between. The CDR3 contains 15 residues. Per germline, CDR1 SQVTM and CDR2 ANQGSEA. The CDR3 here is CSVEGLGSLNTEAFF. The CDR3, as DNA: TGCAGCGTTGAAGGTCTGGGCAGTTTGAACACTGAAGCTTTCTTT.

The genes are TRBV6-1 and TRBJ2-5; 11 nucleotides align to TRBD2. Germline CDR1 reads MNHNS; CDR2 reads SASEGT. The CDR3 covers 15 residues. Trimming took 6 bases from V and 4 from J; bases not matched to a gene: 7. The CDR3 is CASRSLAGEAETQYF. Written as DNA, the CDR3 is TGTGCCAGCAGATCACTAGCGGGAGAAGCAGAGACCCAGTACTTC.

The V gene is TRBV6-5, the J gene TRBJ1-1, with D possibly being TRBD1 (6 bases). Germline CDR1 reads MNHEY; CDR2 reads SVGAGI. The CDR3 contains 15 residues. V lost 6 bases and J 3 bases, leaving 17 bases between the germline ends. In DNA form, the CDR3 reads TGTGCCAGCAGACTAAGAGGACAGACGGACACTGAAGCTTTCTTT. Its translation: CASRLRGQTDTEAFF.

The chain has TRBV4-1 and TRBJ1-2; a weak D match, TRBD1 (5 bases). V lost 0 bases and J lost 4, with 9 bases in between. The CDR3 sequence is 14 residues long. Germline values: CDR1 MGHRA, CDR2 YSYEKL. The CDR3 coding sequence is TGCGCCAGCAGCCAAGAAGGGGATGGCTATGGCTACACCTTC. Its translation is CASSQEGDGYGYTF.

The genes are TRBV13 and TRBJ1-1; the match to TRBD1 covers 9 bases. The germline gives CDR1 PRHDT, CDR2 FYEKMQ (reference sequence). Germline trimming cut 0 bases from V and 6 bases from J; bases unmatched to any gene: 5. The length of the CDR3 is 15 residues. As DNA, the CDR3 is TGTGCCAGCAGCTTAGGGGGACAGGGTCTCCCTGAAGCTTTCTTT. It yields the protein CASSLGGQGLPEAFF.

The chain couples TRBV27 to TRBJ1-5; 7 bases agree with TRBD1. This CDR3 spans 14 amino acids. CDR1 is MNHEY and CDR2 is SMNVEV in the germline V gene (reference sequence). The J segment lost 6 bases and the V segment lost 8 bases, leaving 10 bases of the junction unmatched. CDR3 DNA sequence: TGTGCCAGCGGCCCAGGGGGAGGGGGTCAGCCCCAGCATTTT. Amino acids: CASGPGGGGQPQHF.